The 24 T cell receptor beta chains in this list originate from one sample, sequenced in a study of control samples from healthy donors and cancer patients. Profiled with immunoSEQ multiplex PCR; TCRdb holds only in-frame clones, not every one. The sample includes about 65,000 clones, 90% of them seen just once. The sample comprised PBMCs. The receptors shown here come from a woman between 50 and 59 years old with colorectal cancer.

The chain recombines TRBV19 with TRBJ1-1; tentative D call: TRBD1 (6 bases). Per germline, CDR1 LNHDA and CDR2 SQIVND (reference sequence). Trimming left V 0 bases short and J 2 bases short, with 10 bases between. The CDR3 has 15 residues. Here the CDR3 reads CASSIDEGDNTEAFF. The CDR3 DNA reads as TGTGCCAGTAGTATAGATGAGGGGGACAACACTGAAGCTTTCTTT.

The chain combines TRBV2 with TRBJ1-5, with D possibly matching TRBD1 (6 bases). Trimming took off 3 bases at V and 5 bases at J, with 17 bases between the two ends. Germline loops: CDR1 SNHLY, CDR2 FYNNEI. The CDR3 totals 16 residues. This CDR3 reads CASSDGGARGHQPQHF. Here the CDR3 DNA reads TGTGCCAGCAGTGACGGAGGGGCCAGGGGACATCAGCCCCAGCATTTT.

The chain employs TRBV6-5 and TRBJ1-1; D might be TRBD1 (5 bases). Germline CDR1 reads MNHEY; CDR2 reads SVGAGI. V was trimmed by 0 bases and J by 4 bases, leaving 15 bases between them. CDR3 length: 16 amino acids. CDR3 coding DNA: TGTGCCAGCAGTTACTCCCGTCCCGGGGCCTCCACTGAAGCTTTCTTT. This gives the protein CASSYSRPGASTEAFF.

V gene TRBV28 combines with J gene TRBJ1-1; no definite D call. Trimming took off 3 bases at V and 5 bases at J, with 7 bases between the two ends. The CDR3 extends over 12 amino acids. CDR1 and CDR2 (germline): MDHEN, SYDVKM. In DNA, the CDR3 is TGTGCCAGCAGTTTCGGCGAAACTGAAGCTTTCTTT. Its translation is CASSFGETEAFF.

The chain carries TRBV19 and TRBJ2-2, with no clear D. V was trimmed by 3 bases and J by 4 bases, leaving 9 bases between them. Germline CDR1 and CDR2: LNHDA and SQIVND (reference sequence). The CDR3 contains 14 residues. The CDR3 sequence is CASSIISGTGELFF. For the CDR3, the DNA is TGTGCCAGTAGTATTATCAGTGGCACCGGGGAGCTGTTTTTT.

The chain is built from TRBV2 and TRBJ1-1; D is unclear. V gave up 6 bases and J gave up 2 bases, with 13 bases separating them. There are 14 residues in the CDR3. Germline values: CDR1 SNHLY, CDR2 FYNNEI. CDR3: CASRNQDGNTEAFF. The CDR3 DNA follows: TGTGCCAGCAGAAATCAGGACGGCAACACTGAAGCTTTCTTT.

The chain is built from TRBV15 and TRBJ1-5, with 7 nucleotides matching TRBD1. After removal of 0 bases from V and 9 bases from J, the junction contained 14 bases not matched to a gene. The germline V gene has CDR1 LNHNV and CDR2 YYDKDF (reference sequence). The CDR3 consists of 17 residues. The CDR3 nucleotides read TGTGCCACCAGCAGAGATAACGGACAGGCCAAAGCGTGGCCCCAGCATTTT. Amino acid sequence: CATSRDNGQAKAWPQHF.

The chain uses TRBV7-9 and TRBJ2-7; the D is unclear. The V end was cut by 4 bases, the J end by 3 bases, with 22 bases between. This CDR3 has 17 residues. The germline gives CDR1 SEHNR, CDR2 FQNEAQ (reference sequence). The CDR3 DNA follows: TGTGCCAGCAGCTACTTCCTAGGACCCCCCCAATACTACGAGCAGTACTTC. Translating it yields CASSYFLGPPQYYEQYF.

This clone has just one count. The V call is TRBV25-1, the J call TRBJ1-4, with D perhaps matching TRBD1 (5 bases). V lost 2 bases, J lost 2 bases, and 6 bases lay in between. This CDR3 contains 14 residues. Germline CDR1 reads MGHDK; CDR2 reads SYGVNS. The CDR3 DNA follows: TGTGCCAGCAGTGAAGGGGGGACTAATGAAAAACTGTTTTTT. Amino acid sequence: CASSEGGTNEKLFF.

The V and J genes are TRBV7-2 and TRBJ2-5; possible D gene TRBD2, 5 bases. The CDR3 covers 14 residues. Trimming shortened V by 5 bases and J by 0 bases, and 10 bases separated the two germline ends. Germline CDR1 and CDR2: SGHTA and FQGNSA. CDR3 region: CASSPSGNQETQYF. The CDR3, as DNA: TGTGCCAGCAGCCCCTCCGGGAACCAAGAGACCCAGTACTTC.

The chain has TRBV19 and TRBJ2-6; no reliable D call. The germline gives CDR1 LNHDA, CDR2 SQIVND (reference sequence). V lost 0 bases and J 4 bases, leaving 13 bases between the germline ends. The CDR3 loop spans 17 amino acids. The CDR3 sequence: CASSIDPSRPGANVLTF. DNA for the CDR3: TGTGCCAGTAGTATAGATCCCAGTCGACCCGGGGCCAACGTCCTGACTTTC.

The CDR3 spells CASGFGGHINFSYEQYF. As DNA, the CDR3 is TGTGCTAGTGGCTTCGGGGGACACATCAATTTTTCCTACGAGCAGTACTTC. The chain recombines TRBV12-5 with TRBJ2-7; TRBD1 or TRBD2 may be the D gene (6 bases each). V was clipped by 6 bases and J by 1 base, with 22 bases between them. Germline V CDR1 and CDR2: LGHNT, FRNRAP. The CDR3 contains 17 residues. The whole variable domain, filled in from reference TRBV12-5 and TRBJ2-7, reads DARVTQTPRHKVTEMGQEVTMRCQPILGHNTVFWYRQTMMQGLELLAYFRNRAPLDDSGMPKDRFSAEMPDATLATLKIQPSEPRDSAVYFCASGFGGHINFSYEQYFGPGTRLTVT.

The chain couples TRBV6-5 to TRBJ2-3; maybe TRBD1 (6 bases). V was clipped by 5 bases and J by 3 bases, with 9 bases between them. Germline-derived CDR1 and CDR2 are MNHEY and SVGAGI. The CDR3 extends over 13 amino acids. CDR3: CASSRDKTDTQYF. The CDR3 DNA reads TGTGCCAGCAGTAGGGACAAGACAGATACGCAGTATTTT.

This chain joins TRBV9 and TRBJ2-2; maybe TRBD2 (6 bases). CDR3 length: 15 residues. The V and J ends lost 4 bases and 2 bases respectively, with 12 bases between them. CDR1 is SGDLS and CDR2 is YYNGEE in the germline V gene. CDR3 bases: TGTGCCAGCAGCACCCCGGGACTCAACACCGGGGAGCTGTTTTTT. Translated, it gives CASSTPGLNTGELFF.

V and J are TRBV10-2 and TRBJ1-5; possibly TRBD1 for D (6 bases). Trimming pared 1 base from V and 6 bases from J, leaving 13 bases between. The CDR3 has 15 residues. Germline CDR1 WSHSY, CDR2 SAAADI. The CDR3 region is CASSEFRGASQPQHF. The CDR3 region has the DNA TGCGCCAGCAGTGAGTTTCGGGGGGCGAGTCAGCCCCAGCATTTT.

This rearrangement joins TRBV5-1 to TRBJ2-3, with TRBD1 matching 8 bases. Germline-derived CDR1 and CDR2 are SGHRS and YFSETQ. The CDR3 length is 14 residues. The V segment lost 4 bases and the J segment 4 bases; nucleotides outside the gene matches: 5. The CDR3 region is CASSNGQGADTQYF. The CDR3 DNA is TGCGCCAGCAGCAACGGACAGGGTGCAGATACGCAGTATTTT.

The rearrangement joins TRBV5-1 to TRBJ2-7; maybe TRBD2 (6 bases). Between the trimmed V and J ends, which lost 0 bases and 2 bases, there was a span of 15 bases. Germline V gene lookup returns CDR1 SGHRS and CDR2 YFSETQ. The CDR3 has 16 amino acids. CDR3 loop: CASSLEGGNSAYEQYF. The CDR3, as DNA: TGCGCCAGCAGCTTGGAAGGAGGGAATAGTGCCTACGAGCAGTACTTC.

This chain uses TRBV11-1 with TRBJ2-5; 9 bases fit TRBD1. The CDR3 covers 15 residues. V was clipped by 7 bases and J by 4 bases; unmatched bases: 10. Germline V gene sequence: CDR1 SGHAT, CDR2 FQDESV (reference sequence). The CDR3 DNA reads as TGTGCCAGCACCCAAACGCTACAGGGGGCAGAGACCCAGTACTTC. Translated: CASTQTLQGAETQYF.

V gene TRBV5-1 combines with J gene TRBJ2-1; 7 positions agree with TRBD1. Germline V CDR1 and CDR2: SGHRS, YFSETQ. The CDR3 is 13 residues long. V shed 4 bases and J 4 bases; nucleotides not matched to a gene: 2. In nucleotides, the CDR3 is TGCGCCAGCAGCCTGGGACAGTACAATGAGCAGTTCTTC. This translates into CASSLGQYNEQFF.

The V gene is TRBV19, the J gene TRBJ2-7; D not resolved. V lost 2 bases to trimming and J lost 5 bases, with 13 bases between them. Germline assignment: CDR1 LNHDA and CDR2 SQIVND (reference sequence). The CDR3 sequence is 14 residues long. The CDR3 loop is CASSILSDVDEQYF. CDR3 coding DNA: TGTGCCAGTAGTATATTGTCGGATGTTGACGAGCAGTACTTC. The entire variable domain, with the rest obtained from reference TRBV19 and TRBJ2-7, is as follows: DGGITQSPKYLFRKEGQNVTLSCEQNLNHDAMYWYRQDPGQGLRLIYYSQIVNDFQKGDIAEGYSVSREKKESFPLTVTSAQKNPTAFYLCASSILSDVDEQYFGPGTRLTVT.

The J gene is TRBJ1-2, the V gene TRBV27; tentative D call: TRBD1 (5 bases). Deletions cut 4 bases from V and 7 bases from J, with 19 bases between. Germline V gives CDR1 MNHEY, CDR2 SMNVEV (reference sequence). CDR3 size: 15 residues. CDR3 loop: CASSSAGTYSGGYTF. In DNA, the CDR3 is TGTGCCAGCAGTTCCGCGGGGACTTATTCGGGTGGCTACACCTTC.

The CDR3 DNA reads TGTGCCAGCAGCACAAGGGACAGGGGGACTGAAGCTTTCTTT. Its protein product is CASSTRDRGTEAFF. The rearrangement uses TRBV7-3 and TRBJ1-1; 11 bases match TRBD1. V dropped 5 bases and J dropped 5; count of bases not matched to a gene: 4. From germline, CDR1 is SGHTA and CDR2 FQGTGA. This CDR3 is built from 14 residues.

This chain joins TRBV9 and TRBJ2-1; D is unresolved. Trimming removed 0 bases at V and 11 bases at J, with 15 bases between. Looked up from germline, CDR1 is SGDLS and CDR2 is YYNGEE. This CDR3 is built from 14 residues. The CDR3 coding sequence is TGTGCCAGCAGCGTAGGGGATTCACCCATGAAGCAGTTCTTC. Protein product: CASSVGDSPMKQFF. Looking up the rest from reference TRBV9 and TRBJ2-1 gives the full variable domain: DSGVTQTPKHLITATGQRVTLRCSPRSGDLSVYWYQQSLDQGLQFLIQYYNGEERAKGNILERFSAQQFPDLHSELNLSSLELGDSALYFCASSVGDSPMKQFFGPGTRLTVL.

The chain couples TRBV5-4 to TRBJ2-1; no clear D gene. V lost 5 bases and J lost 5, with 5 bases in between. Germline CDR1 reads SGHNT; CDR2 reads YYREEE (reference sequence). The CDR3 is 11 residues long. CDR3 residues: CASRLNNEQFF. The CDR3, as DNA: TGTGCCAGCAGACTTAACAATGAGCAGTTCTTC.